This T cell receptor (beta chain) stems from a study of T cell clonotyping in hematopoietic cell transplantation. Findings of the study overall: Pathologically expanded recipient clonotypes increased progressively from day 30 to day 180 as diversity fell. Cells were unsorted, so CD4 and CD8 contributions were not separated.

Assay used: immunoSEQ multiplex PCR; TCRdb lists only in-frame clones, some missing. The data hold 15,000 to 20,000 clones, with more than 60% observed a single time. CDR3 length: 17 amino acids. Germline CDR1 is SGHDT and CDR2 is YYEEEE. Trimming cost V 1 base and J 1 base; bases outside gene matches: 8. Recipients were bled about 28 days pretransplant and at posttransplant days 30, 100, 180. For this clone: The antigen remains undetermined.

This TCR was recovered from a male patient between 45 and 59 years old who had an allogeneic stem cell transplant from an unrelated donor, so T cells may come from the graft donor. Some clones in this sample may be carry-over from other donors' samples. This chain links TRBV5-6 with TRBJ1-3; 7 bases line up with TRBD1. The sequencing here drew on PBMCs, taken 30 days after allogeneic stem cell transplant. CDR3 region: CASSLLGAGQSGNTIYF. In nucleotides, the CDR3 is TGTGCCAGCAGCTTGCTTGGAGCGGGACAGTCTGGAAACACCATATATTTT.